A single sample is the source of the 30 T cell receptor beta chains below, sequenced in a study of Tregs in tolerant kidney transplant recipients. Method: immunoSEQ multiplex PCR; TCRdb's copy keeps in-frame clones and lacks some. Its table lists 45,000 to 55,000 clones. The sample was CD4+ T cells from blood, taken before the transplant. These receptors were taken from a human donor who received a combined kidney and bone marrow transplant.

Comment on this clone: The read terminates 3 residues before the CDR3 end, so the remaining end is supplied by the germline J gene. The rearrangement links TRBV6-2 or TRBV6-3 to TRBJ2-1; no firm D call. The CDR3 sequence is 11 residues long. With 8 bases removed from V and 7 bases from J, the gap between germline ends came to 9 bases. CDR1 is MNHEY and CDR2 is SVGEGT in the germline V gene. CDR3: CASPKRNEQFF. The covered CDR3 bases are TGTGCCAGCCCGAAGAGGAATGAG.

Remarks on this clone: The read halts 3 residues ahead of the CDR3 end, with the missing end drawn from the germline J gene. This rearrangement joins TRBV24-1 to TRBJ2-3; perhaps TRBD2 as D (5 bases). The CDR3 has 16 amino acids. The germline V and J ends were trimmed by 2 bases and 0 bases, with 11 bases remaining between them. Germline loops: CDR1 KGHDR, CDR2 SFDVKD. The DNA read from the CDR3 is TGTGCCACCAGTGATTACCTAGCACCGAGCACAGATACG. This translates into CATSDYLAPSTDT. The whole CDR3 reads CATSDYLAPSTDTQYF.

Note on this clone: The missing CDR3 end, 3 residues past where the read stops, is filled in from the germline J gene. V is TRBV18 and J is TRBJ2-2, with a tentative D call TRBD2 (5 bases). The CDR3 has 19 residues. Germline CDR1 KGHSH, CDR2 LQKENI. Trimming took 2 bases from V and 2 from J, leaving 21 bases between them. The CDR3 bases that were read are TGTGCCAGCTCACCAAGGAGGAAAGGGCAGGCGTCCAACACCGGGGAG. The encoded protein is CASSPRRKGQASNTGE. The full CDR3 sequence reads CASSPRRKGQASNTGELFF.

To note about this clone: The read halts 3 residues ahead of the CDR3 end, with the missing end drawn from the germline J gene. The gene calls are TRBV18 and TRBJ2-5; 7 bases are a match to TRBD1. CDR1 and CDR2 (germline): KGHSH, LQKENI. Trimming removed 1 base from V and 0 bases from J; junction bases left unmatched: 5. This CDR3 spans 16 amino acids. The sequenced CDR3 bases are TGTGCCAGCTCACCACGAGGGACAGCGTACCAAGAGACC. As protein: CASSPRGTAYQET. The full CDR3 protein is CASSPRGTAYQETQYF.

This CDR3 is CASTPFGNLGQGGTYEQYF. The sequenced part of the CDR3 DNA is TGTGCCAGTACCCCATTCGGGAATCTAGGACAGGGAGGAACCTACGAG. This rearrangement joins TRBV19 to TRBJ2-7; TRBD1 agrees at 8 bases. The read terminates 3 residues before the CDR3 end, so the remaining end is supplied by the germline J gene. V trimming: 7 bases; J trimming: 2 bases; junction bases outside the gene matches: 22. The CDR3 loop spans 19 amino acids. CDR1 LNHDA and CDR2 SQIVND come from the germline V gene (reference sequence).

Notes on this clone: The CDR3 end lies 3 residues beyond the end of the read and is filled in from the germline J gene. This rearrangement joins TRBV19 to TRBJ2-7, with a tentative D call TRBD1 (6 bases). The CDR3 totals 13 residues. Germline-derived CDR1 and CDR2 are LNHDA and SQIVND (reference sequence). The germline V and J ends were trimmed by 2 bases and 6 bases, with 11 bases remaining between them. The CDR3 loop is CASSIKTGFEQYF. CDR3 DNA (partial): TGTGCCAGTAGTATAAAAACAGGGTTCGAG.

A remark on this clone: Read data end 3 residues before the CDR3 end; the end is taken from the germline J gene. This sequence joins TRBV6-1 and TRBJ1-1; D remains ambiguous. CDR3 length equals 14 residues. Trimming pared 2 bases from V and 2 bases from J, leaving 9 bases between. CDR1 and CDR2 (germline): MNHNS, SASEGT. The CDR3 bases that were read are TGTGCCAGCAGTGAAAATGCGGCCAACACTGAA. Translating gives CASSENAANTE. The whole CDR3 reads CASSENAANTEAFF.

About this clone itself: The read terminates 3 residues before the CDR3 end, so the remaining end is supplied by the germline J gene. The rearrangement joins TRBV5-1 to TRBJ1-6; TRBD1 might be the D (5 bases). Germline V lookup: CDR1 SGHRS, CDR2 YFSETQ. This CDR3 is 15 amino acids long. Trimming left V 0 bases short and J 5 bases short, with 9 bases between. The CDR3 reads CASSLGGVNNSPLHF. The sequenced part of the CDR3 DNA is TGCGCCAGCAGCTTGGGGGGGGTAAATAATTCACCC. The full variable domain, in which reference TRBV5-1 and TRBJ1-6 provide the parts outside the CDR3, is KAGVTQTPRYLIKTRGQQVTLSCSPISGHRSVSWYQQTPGQGLQFLFEYFSETQRNKGNFPGRFSGRQFSNSRSEMNVSTLELGDSALYLCASSLGGVNNSPLHFGNGTRLTVT.

The CDR3: CSARDPRGRYEQYF. Partial CDR3 DNA: TGCAGTGCTAGAGACCCCAGGGGGCGGTACGAG. The V and J genes are TRBV20-1 and TRBJ2-7; 8 bases are a match to TRBD1. Sequencing ends 3 residues short of the CDR3 end; the germline J gene provides the rest. The germline V gene encodes CDR1 DFQATT and CDR2 SNEGSKA (reference sequence). The CDR3 totals 14 residues. V was pared by 0 bases and J by 4 bases, with 5 bases of the junction left unmatched.

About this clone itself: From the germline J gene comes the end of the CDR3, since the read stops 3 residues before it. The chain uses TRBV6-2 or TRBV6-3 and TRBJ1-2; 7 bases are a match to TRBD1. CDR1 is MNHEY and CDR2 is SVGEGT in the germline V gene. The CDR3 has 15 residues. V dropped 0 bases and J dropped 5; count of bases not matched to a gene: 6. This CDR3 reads CASSYSPGGGYGYTF. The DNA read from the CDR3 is TGTGCCAGCAGTTACTCGCCAGGGGGTGGTTATGGC.

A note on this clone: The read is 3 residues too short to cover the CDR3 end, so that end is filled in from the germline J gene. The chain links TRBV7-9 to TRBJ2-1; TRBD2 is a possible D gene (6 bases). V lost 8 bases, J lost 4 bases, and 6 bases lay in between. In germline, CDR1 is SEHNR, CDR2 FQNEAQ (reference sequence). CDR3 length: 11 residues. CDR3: CASGTYNEQFF. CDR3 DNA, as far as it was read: TGTGCCAGCGGGACTTACAATGAG.

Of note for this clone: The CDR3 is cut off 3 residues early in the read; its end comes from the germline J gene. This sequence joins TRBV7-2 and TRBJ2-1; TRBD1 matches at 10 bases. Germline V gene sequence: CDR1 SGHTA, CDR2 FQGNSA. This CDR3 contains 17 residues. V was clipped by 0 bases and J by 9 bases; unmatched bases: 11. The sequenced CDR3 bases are TGTGCCAGCAGCTTAGCTTCCGGGACAGGGGTTAGGAGTGAG. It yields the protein CASSLASGTGVRSE. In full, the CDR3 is CASSLASGTGVRSEQFF.

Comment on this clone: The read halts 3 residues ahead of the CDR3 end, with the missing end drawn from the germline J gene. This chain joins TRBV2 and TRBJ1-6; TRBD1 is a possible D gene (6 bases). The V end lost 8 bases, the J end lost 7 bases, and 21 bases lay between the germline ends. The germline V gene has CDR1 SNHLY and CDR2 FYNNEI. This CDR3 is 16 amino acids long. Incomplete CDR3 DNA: TGTGCCAGCGGGGCCCTTGGCCAGGGGAGAAATTCACCC. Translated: CASGALGQGRNSP. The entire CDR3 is CASGALGQGRNSPLHF.

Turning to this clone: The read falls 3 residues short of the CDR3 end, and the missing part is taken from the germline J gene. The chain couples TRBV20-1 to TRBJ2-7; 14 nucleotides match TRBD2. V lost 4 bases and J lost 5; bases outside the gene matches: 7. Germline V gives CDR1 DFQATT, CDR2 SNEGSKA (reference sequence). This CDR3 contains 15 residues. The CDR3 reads CSANPGLAGADEQYF. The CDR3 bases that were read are TGCAGTGCTAATCCGGGACTAGCGGGAGCCGACGAG.

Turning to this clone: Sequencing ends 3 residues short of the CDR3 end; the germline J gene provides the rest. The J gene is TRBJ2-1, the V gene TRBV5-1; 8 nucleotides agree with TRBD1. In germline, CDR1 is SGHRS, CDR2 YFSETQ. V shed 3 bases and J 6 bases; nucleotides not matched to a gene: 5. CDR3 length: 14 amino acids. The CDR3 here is CASSWGQEPNEQFF. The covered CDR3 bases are TGCGCCAGCAGCTGGGGACAGGAACCCAATGAG.

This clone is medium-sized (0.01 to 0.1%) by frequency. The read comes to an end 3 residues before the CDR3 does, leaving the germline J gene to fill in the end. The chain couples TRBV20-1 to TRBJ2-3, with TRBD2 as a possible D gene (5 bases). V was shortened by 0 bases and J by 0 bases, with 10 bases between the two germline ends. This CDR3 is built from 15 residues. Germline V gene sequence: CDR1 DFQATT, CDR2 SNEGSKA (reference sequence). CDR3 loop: CSARDFGGSTDTQYF. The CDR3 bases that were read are TGCAGTGCTAGAGATTTTGGCGGGAGCACAGATACG.

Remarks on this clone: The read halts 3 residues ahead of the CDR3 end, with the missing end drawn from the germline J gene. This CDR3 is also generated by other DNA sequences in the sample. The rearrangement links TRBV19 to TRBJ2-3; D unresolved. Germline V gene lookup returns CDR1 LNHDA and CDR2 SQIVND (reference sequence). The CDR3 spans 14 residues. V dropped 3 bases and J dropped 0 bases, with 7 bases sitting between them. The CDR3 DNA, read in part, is TGTGCCAGTAGTATCGGCGGTAGCACAGATACG. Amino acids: CASSIGGSTDT. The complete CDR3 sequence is CASSIGGSTDTQYF.

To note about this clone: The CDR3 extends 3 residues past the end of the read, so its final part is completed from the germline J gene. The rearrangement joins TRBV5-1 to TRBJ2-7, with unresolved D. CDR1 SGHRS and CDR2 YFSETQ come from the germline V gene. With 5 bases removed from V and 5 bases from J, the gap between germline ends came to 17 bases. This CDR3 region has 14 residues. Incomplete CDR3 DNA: TGCGCCAGCAGTTTGAGGTACAGCTTAAACGAG. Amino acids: CASSLRYSLNE. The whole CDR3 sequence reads CASSLRYSLNEQYF.

The CDR3 is CASSWTNRVGETYEQYF. The sequenced part of the CDR3 DNA is TGCGCCAGCAGCTGGACGAACAGGGTCGGAGAGACCTACGAG. This rearrangement joins TRBV5-1 to TRBJ2-7; possible D gene TRBD1, 6 bases. The sequence runs out 3 residues before the end of the CDR3; the remainder is reconstructed from the germline J gene. This CDR3 is built from 17 residues. V lost 3 bases and J 2 bases, leaving 21 bases between the germline ends. Germline CDR1 SGHRS, CDR2 YFSETQ.

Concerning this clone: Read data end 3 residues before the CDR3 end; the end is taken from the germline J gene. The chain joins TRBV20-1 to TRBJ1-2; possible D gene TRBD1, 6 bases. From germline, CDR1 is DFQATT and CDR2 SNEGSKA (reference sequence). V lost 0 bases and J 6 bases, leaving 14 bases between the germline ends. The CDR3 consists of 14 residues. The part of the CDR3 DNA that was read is TGCAGTGCTAGAGATAGCGGGGGGGGCCATGGC. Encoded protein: CSARDSGGGHG. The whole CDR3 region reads CSARDSGGGHGYTF.

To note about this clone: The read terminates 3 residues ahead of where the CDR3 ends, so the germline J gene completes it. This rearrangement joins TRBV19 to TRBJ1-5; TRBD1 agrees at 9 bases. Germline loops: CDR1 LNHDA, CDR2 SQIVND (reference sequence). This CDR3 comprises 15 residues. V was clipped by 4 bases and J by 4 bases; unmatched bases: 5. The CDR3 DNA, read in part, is TGTGCCAGTAGTAAGACAGGGGGACCGAATCAGCCC. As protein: CASSKTGGPNQP. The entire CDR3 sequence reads CASSKTGGPNQPQHF.

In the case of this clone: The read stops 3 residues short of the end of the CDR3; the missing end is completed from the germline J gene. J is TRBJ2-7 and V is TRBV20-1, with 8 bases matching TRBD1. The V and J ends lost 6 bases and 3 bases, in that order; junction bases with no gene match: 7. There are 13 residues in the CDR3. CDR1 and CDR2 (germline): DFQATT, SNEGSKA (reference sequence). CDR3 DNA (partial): TGCAGTGCCCACAGGGGGTTTGGCTACGAG. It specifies CSAHRGFGYE. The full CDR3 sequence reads CSAHRGFGYEQYF.

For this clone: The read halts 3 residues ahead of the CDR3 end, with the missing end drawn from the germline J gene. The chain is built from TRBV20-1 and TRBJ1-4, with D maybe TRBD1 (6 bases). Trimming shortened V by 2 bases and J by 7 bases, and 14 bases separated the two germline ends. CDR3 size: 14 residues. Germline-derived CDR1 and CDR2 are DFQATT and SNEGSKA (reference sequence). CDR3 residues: CSARSDVGGEKLFF. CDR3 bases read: TGCAGTGCTAGAAGCGACGTAGGGGGTGAAAAA.

CDR3: CAWSPVPNSPLHF. CDR3 DNA (partial): TGTGCCTGGAGTCCAGTACCTAATTCACCC. The V and J genes are TRBV30 and TRBJ1-6; D is uncertain. Read coverage stops 3 residues before the CDR3 terminus; the germline J gene supplies the remainder. CDR3 length equals 13 residues. V lost 2 bases and J lost 6, with 8 bases in between. Germline V gene lookup returns CDR1 GTSNPN and CDR2 SVGIG (reference sequence).

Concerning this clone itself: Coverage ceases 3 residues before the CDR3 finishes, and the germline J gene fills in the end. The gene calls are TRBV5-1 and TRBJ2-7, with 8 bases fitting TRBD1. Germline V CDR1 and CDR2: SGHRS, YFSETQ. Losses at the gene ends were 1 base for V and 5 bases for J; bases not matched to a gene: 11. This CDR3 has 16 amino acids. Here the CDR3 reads CASSLNQVAGGDEQYF. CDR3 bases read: TGCGCCAGCAGCTTGAATCAAGTAGCAGGGGGCGACGAG.

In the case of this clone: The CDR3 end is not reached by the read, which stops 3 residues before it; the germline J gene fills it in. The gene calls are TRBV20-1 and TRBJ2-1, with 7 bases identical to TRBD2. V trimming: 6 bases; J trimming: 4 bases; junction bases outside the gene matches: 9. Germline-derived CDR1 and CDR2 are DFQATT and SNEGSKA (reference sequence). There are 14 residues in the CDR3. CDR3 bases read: TGCAGTGCGCCCGGGACTACGGGATACAATGAG. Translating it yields CSAPGTTGYNE. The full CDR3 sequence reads CSAPGTTGYNEQFF.

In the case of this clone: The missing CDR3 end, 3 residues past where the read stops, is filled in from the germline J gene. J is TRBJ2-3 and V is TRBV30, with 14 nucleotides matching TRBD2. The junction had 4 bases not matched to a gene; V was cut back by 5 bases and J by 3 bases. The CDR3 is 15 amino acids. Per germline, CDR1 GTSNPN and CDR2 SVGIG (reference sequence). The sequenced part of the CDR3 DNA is TGTGCCTGGGGGACTAGCGGGAGTTTTACAGATACG. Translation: CAWGTSGSFTDT. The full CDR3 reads CAWGTSGSFTDTQYF.

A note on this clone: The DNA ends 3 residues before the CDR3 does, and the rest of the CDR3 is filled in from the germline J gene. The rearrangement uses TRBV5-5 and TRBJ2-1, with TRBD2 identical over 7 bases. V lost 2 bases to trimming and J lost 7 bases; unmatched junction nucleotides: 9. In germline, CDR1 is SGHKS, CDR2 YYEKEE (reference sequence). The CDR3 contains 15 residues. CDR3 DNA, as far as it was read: TGTGCCAGCAGCTTTTCTAGCGGAAATGGTAATGAG. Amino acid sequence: CASSFSSGNGNE. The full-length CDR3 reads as CASSFSSGNGNEQFF.

CDR3 bases read: TGTGCCAGCAGCTTCGGCCTAGCGCTCACCGGGGAG. This translates into CASSFGLALTGE. The CDR3 reads in full as CASSFGLALTGELFF. This rearrangement joins TRBV7-2 to TRBJ2-2, with D tentatively TRBD2 (6 bases). Read data end 3 residues before the CDR3 end; the end is taken from the germline J gene. The V end lost 3 bases, the J end lost 4 bases, and 12 bases lay between the germline ends. The length of the CDR3 is 15 residues. Germline V CDR1 and CDR2: SGHTA, FQGNSA.

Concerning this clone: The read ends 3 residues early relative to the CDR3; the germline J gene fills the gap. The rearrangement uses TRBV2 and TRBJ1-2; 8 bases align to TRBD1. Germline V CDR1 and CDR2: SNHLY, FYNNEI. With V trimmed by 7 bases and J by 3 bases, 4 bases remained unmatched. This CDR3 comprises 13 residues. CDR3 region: CASTPGQDYGYTF. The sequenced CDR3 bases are TGTGCCAGCACCCCGGGACAGGACTATGGC.